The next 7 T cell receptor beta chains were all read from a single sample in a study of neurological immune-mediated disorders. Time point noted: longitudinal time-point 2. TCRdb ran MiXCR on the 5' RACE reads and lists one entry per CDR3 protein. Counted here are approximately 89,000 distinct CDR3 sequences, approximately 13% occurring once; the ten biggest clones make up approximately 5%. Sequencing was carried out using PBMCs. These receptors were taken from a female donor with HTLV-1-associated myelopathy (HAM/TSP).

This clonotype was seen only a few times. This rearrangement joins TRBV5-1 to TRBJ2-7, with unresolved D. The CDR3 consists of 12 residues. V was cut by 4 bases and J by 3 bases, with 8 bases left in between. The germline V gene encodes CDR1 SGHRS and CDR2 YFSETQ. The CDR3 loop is CASSQLGYEQYF. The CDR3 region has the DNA TGCGCCAGCAGCCAATTGGGCTACGAGCAGTACTTC.

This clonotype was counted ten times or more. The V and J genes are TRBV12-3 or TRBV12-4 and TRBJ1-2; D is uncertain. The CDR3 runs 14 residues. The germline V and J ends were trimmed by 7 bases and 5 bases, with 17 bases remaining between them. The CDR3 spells CASTYSLSPYGYTF. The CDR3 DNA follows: TGTGCCAGCACCTATTCCCTTTCTCCGTATGGCTACACCTTC.

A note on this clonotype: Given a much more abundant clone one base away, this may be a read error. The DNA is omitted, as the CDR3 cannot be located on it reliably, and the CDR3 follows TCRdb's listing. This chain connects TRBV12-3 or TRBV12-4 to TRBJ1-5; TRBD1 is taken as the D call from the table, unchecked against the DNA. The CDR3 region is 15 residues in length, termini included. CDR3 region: CASSPVGGGNQPQDF.

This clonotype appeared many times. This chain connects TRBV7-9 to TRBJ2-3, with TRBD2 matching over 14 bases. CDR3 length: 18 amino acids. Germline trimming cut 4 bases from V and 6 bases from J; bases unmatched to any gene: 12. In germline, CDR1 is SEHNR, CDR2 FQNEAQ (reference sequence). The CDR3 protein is CASSSTGLAGGPVDTQYF. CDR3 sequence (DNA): TGTGCCAGCAGCTCTACCGGACTAGCGGGGGGCCCGGTTGATACGCAGTATTTT.

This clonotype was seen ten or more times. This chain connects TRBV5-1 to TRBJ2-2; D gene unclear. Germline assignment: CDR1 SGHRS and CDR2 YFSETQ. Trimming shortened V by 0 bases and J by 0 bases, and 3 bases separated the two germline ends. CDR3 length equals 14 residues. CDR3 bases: TGCGCCAGCAGCTTGGGTACGAACACCGGGGAGCTGTTTTTT. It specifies CASSLGTNTGELFF.

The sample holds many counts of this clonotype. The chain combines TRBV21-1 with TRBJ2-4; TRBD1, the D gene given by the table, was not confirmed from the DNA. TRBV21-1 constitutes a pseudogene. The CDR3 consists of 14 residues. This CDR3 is CASSKQGSKNIQYF. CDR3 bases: TGTGCCAGCAGCAAACAGGGCTCCAAAAACATTCAGTACTTC.

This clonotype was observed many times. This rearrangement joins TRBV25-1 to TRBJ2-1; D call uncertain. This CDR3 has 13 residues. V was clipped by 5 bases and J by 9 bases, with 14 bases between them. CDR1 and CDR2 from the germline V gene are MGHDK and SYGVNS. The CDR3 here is CASSTPSGFEQFF. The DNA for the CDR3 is TGTGCCAGCAGTACCCCCTCCGGGTTTGAGCAGTTCTTC.